This TCR beta chain was identified during a study of siplizumab effects on memory and regulatory T cells. This CDR3 spans 15 amino acids. The junction had 6 bases not matched to a gene; V was cut back by 1 base and J by 7 bases. Germline lookup yields CDR1 SEHNR and CDR2 FQNEAQ (reference sequence). Clones were sequenced by immunoSEQ multiplex PCR, and TCRdb holds only the in-frame ones, with some missing. Of about 68,000 clones listed, 93% are singletons. This sequence was found in a human donor in good health. Material: CD8+ T cells sorted from blood. The V gene is TRBV7-9, the J gene TRBJ2-1, with TRBD2 matching over 8 bases. In DNA form, the CDR3 reads TGTGCCAGCAGCTTAGTCGCGGGGGGTTGGAATGAGCAGTTCTTC. This gives the protein CASSLVAGGWNEQFF.